These 18 T cell receptor beta chains came from one sample sequenced in a study of technical replicates of blood from a few donors (dated by TCRdb to 2016 to 2017). The library was built by means of the immunoSEQ multiplex PCR assay. In TCRdb, the immuneACCESS table is reduced to in-frame sequences with V and J assigned. These tables do not hold every clone; where another copy was compared, an unresolved V gene accounts for under half, and the others remain unexplained. This sample lists some 84,000 clones; roughly 90% were detected once. Clones ranked in the top ten supply around 0.42% of the sample. The material sequenced was T cells isolated from PBMCs. The source is a human donor in good health.

This chain uses TRBV6-5 with TRBJ2-6; D unclear. This CDR3 comprises 15 residues. Trimming cost V 6 bases and J 4 bases, with 13 bases left between them. The germline V gene has CDR1 MNHEY and CDR2 SVGAGI. CDR3 in DNA: TGTGCCAGCAGCCCTTCGGGTAGCGGGGCCAACGTCCTGACTTTC. It codes for CASSPSGSGANVLTF.

J is TRBJ1-2 and V is TRBV6-5; perhaps TRBD1 as D (5 bases). Germline values: CDR1 MNHEY, CDR2 SVGAGI. Trimming took 0 bases from V and 5 from J, leaving 7 bases between them. The CDR3 has 13 amino acids. The CDR3 protein is CASSYSRGYGYTF. DNA for the CDR3: TGTGCCAGCAGTTACTCTCGGGGGTATGGCTACACCTTC.

This clone was picked up a small number of times. The chain uses TRBV10-1 and TRBJ2-7; 7 positions agree with TRBD1. Losses at the gene ends were 6 bases for V and 0 bases for J; bases not matched to a gene: 14. The CDR3 spans 17 residues. Germline lookup yields CDR1 WNHNN and CDR2 SYGVQD (reference sequence). CDR3 sequence (DNA): TGCGCCAGCAGGCCTTTCTCGAACAGGGGTCCCTCCTACGAGCAGTACTTC. Protein: CASRPFSNRGPSYEQYF.

CDR3 protein: CASSEYGGAMSDTQYF. CDR3 coding DNA: TGTGCCAGCAGTGAATATGGCGGGGCAATGTCAGATACGCAGTATTTT. The V and J genes are TRBV6-1 and TRBJ2-3, with D possibly being TRBD2 (6 bases). The V end lost 2 bases, the J end lost 4 bases, and 16 bases lay between the germline ends. Germline V CDR1 and CDR2: MNHNS, SASEGT. The CDR3 runs 16 residues.

The V call is TRBV2, the J call TRBJ2-1, with D uncertain. This CDR3 comprises 12 residues. Trimming cost V 8 bases and J 7 bases, with 12 bases left between them. Per germline, CDR1 SNHLY and CDR2 FYNNEI. In DNA form, the CDR3 reads TGTGCCAGCCTCTTAGAGGCGAATGAGCAGTTCTTC. Translated: CASLLEANEQFF.

V is TRBV25-1 and J is TRBJ1-5, with TRBD1 identical over 9 bases. CDR3 length: 13 amino acids. V gave up 8 bases and J gave up 6 bases; unmatched junction bases: 5. Germline V gene lookup returns CDR1 MGHDK and CDR2 SYGVNS. CDR3 bases: TGTGCCAGCGGGGACAGGGCCGGTCAGCCCCAGCATTTT. Amino acid sequence: CASGDRAGQPQHF.

V and J are TRBV30 and TRBJ2-1; TRBD1 matches 9 bases. The CDR3 is made up of 14 amino acids. The V gene's germline CDR1 is GTSNPN and CDR2 SVGIG (reference sequence). Unmatched junction bases numbered 7, after V lost 1 base and J lost 9 bases. Here the CDR3 DNA reads TGTGCCTGGAGTGGACAGGGGGTCGGCGGTGAGCAGTTCTTC. Amino acids: CAWSGQGVGGEQFF.

V usage is TRBV7-2 and J usage is TRBJ2-7, with TRBD1 as a possible D gene (7 bases). In germline, CDR1 is SGHTA, CDR2 FQGNSA. This CDR3 is 14 amino acids long. With 5 bases removed from V and 2 bases from J, the gap between germline ends came to 13 bases. CDR3 nucleotides: TGTGCCAGCAGCCGGCGGGACAGACCCTACGAGCAGTACTTC. This translates into CASSRRDRPYEQYF.

The J gene is TRBJ1-1, the V gene TRBV28, with a tentative D call TRBD1 (5 bases). This CDR3 region has 13 residues. CDR1 is MDHEN and CDR2 is SYDVKM in the germline V gene. V lost 6 bases, J lost 4 bases, and 12 bases lay in between. The CDR3 reads CASSLDRSTEAFF. The DNA of the CDR3 is TGTGCCAGCAGCCTAGACAGATCCACTGAAGCTTTCTTT.

The chain joins TRBV5-1 to TRBJ1-1; tentatively, D is TRBD1 (5 bases). From germline, CDR1 is SGHRS and CDR2 YFSETQ. Trimming took 0 bases from V and 3 from J, leaving 18 bases between them. The CDR3 totals 17 residues. The CDR3 reads CASSLVGVRGEDTEAFF. As DNA, the CDR3 is TGCGCCAGCAGCTTGGTCGGGGTTAGAGGGGAGGACACTGAAGCTTTCTTT. Complete variable domain (other parts from reference TRBV5-1 and TRBJ1-1): KAGVTQTPRYLIKTRGQQVTLSCSPISGHRSVSWYQQTPGQGLQFLFEYFSETQRNKGNFPGRFSGRQFSNSRSEMNVSTLELGDSALYLCASSLVGVRGEDTEAFFGQGTRLTVV.

V and J are TRBV19 and TRBJ2-6; no clear D gene. Trimming left V 4 bases short and J 1 base short, with 8 bases between. Germline values: CDR1 LNHDA, CDR2 SQIVND (reference sequence). The length of the CDR3 is 15 residues. The CDR3 reads CASSTQFSGANVLTF. The CDR3 DNA reads TGTGCCAGTAGTACCCAGTTTTCTGGGGCCAACGTCCTGACTTTC.

This clone was seen a single time. The gene calls are TRBV6-1 and TRBJ2-7; TRBD1 aligns across 11 bases. V dropped 2 bases and J dropped 1; count of bases not matched to a gene: 4. CDR3 length: 16 amino acids. CDR1 is MNHNS, CDR2 SASEGT, per germline. The CDR3 spells CASSEYRDRGSYEQYF. As DNA, the CDR3 is TGTGCCAGCAGTGAATACCGGGACAGGGGGTCCTACGAGCAGTACTTC.

The chain couples TRBV7-2 to TRBJ2-3; perhaps TRBD1 as D (5 bases). Germline CDR1 reads SGHTA; CDR2 reads FQGNSA. This CDR3 is 13 amino acids long. The V gene lost 5 bases and the J gene lost 6 bases, with 12 bases spanning the gap. The CDR3 sequence: CASSRQRGDTQYF. The CDR3 DNA follows: TGTGCCAGCAGCCGACAGCGTGGGGATACGCAGTATTTT. Together with reference TRBV7-2 and TRBJ2-3, the CDR3 gives the full variable domain: GAGVSQSPSNKVTEKGKDVELRCDPISGHTALYWYRQSLGQGLEFLIYFQGNSAPDKSGLPSDRFSAERTGGSVSTLTIQRTQQEDSAVYLCASSRQRGDTQYFGPGTRLTVL.

The chain joins TRBV2 to TRBJ2-1; D gene uncertain. The CDR3 extends over 15 amino acids. V shed 4 bases and J shed 0 bases, with 10 bases lying between them. CDR1 is SNHLY, CDR2 FYNNEI, per germline. The CDR3 nucleotides are TGTGCCAGCAGTGTTCCAGCGACCTCCTACAATGAGCAGTTCTTC. It codes for CASSVPATSYNEQFF.

V gene TRBV21-1 combines with J gene TRBJ2-4; TRBD1, the D gene given by the table, was not confirmed from the DNA. TRBV21-1 has pseudogene status. There are 14 residues in the CDR3. The CDR3 DNA is TGTGCCAGCACCCAGGTGAAAGCCAAAAACATTCAGTACTTC. Its translation is CASTQVKAKNIQYF.

The genes are TRBV5-1 and TRBJ2-7; D not resolved. Looked up from germline, CDR1 is SGHRS and CDR2 is YFSETQ. The V end was cut by 0 bases, the J end by 1 base, with 8 bases between. The CDR3 is 14 residues long. This CDR3 reads CASSLASLSYEQYF. The CDR3 DNA reads TGCGCCAGCAGCTTGGCTTCGTTATCCTACGAGCAGTACTTC.

This clone was seen once. CDR3: CASSLRTGTYEQYF. CDR3 nucleotide sequence: TGTGCCAGCAGTTTAAGGACAGGAACCTACGAGCAGTACTTC. J is TRBJ2-7 and V is TRBV27, with 7 bases that match TRBD1. Germline-derived CDR1 and CDR2 are MNHEY and SMNVEV (reference sequence). The CDR3 length is 14 residues. Trimming cost V 2 bases and J 2 bases; bases outside gene matches: 3.

This clone was counted once. The rearrangement joins TRBV7-8 to TRBJ2-1, with TRBD2 identical over 8 bases. Germline V gives CDR1 SGHVS, CDR2 FQNEAQ. The CDR3 extends over 16 amino acids. Trimming at V came to 3 bases and at J to 7 bases, leaving 11 bases not matched to a gene. As DNA, the CDR3 is TGTGCCAGCAGCTTTCCCGAGCGGGAGCTTTCGAATGAGCAGTTCTTC. It codes for CASSFPERELSNEQFF.